This T cell receptor (beta chain) stems from a study of blood T cell repertoires in COVID-19. Study-level background: In each case, the material was cDNA or gDNA derived from T cells, B-cell-depleted T cells, or PBMCs.

Original analysis: Reference gene primers were amplified, and this amplification served to estimate nucleated cell counts. The assay was immunoSEQ multiplex PCR, and TCRdb's table has in-frame clones only and misses some. The DNA gave D and trimming, while V, J and clone size come from that table. The sample lists under 85,000 clones; around 80% were seen once. Germline lookup yields CDR1 KGHSH and CDR2 LQKENI. Trimming removed 6 bases at V and 5 bases at J, with 10 bases between. This CDR3 spans 12 amino acids. The rearrangement joins TRBV18 to TRBJ2-5; the D gene is possibly TRBD1 (6 bases). Specimen: peripheral blood. This TCR came from a man aged 55 to 70 with active or convalescent COVID-19. CDR3 region: CASSWGRETQYF. In DNA form, the CDR3 reads TGTGCCAGCTCGTGGGGGCGCGAGACCCAGTACTTC.